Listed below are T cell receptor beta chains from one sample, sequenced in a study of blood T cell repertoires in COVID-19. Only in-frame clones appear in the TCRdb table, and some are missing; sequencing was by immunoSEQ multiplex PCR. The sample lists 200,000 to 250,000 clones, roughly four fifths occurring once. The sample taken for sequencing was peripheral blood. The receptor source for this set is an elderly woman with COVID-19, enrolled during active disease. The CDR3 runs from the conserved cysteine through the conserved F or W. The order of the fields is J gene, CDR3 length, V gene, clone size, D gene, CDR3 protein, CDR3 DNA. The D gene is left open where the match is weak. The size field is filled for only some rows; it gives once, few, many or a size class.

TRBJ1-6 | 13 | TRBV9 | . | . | CASSPSGNSPLHF | TGTGCCAGCAGCCCCTCAGGGAATTCACCCCTCCACTTT
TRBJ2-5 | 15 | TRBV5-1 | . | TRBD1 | CASSLNRGSKETQYF | TGCGCCAGCAGCTTAAACAGGGGCAGCAAAGAGACCCAGTACTTC
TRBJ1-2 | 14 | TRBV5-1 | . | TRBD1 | CASSYGQGNYGYTF | TGCGCCAGCAGCTATGGACAGGGCAACTATGGCTACACCTTC
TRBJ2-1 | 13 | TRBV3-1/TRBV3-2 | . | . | CASSLISGNEQFF | TGTGCCAGCAGCCTAATATCCGGCAATGAGCAGTTCTTC
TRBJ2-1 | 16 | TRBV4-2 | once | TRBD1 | CASSHDDRGLRNEQFF | TGTGCCAGCAGCCATGACGACAGGGGATTAAGAAATGAGCAGTTCTTC
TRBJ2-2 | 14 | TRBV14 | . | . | CASRADWNTGELFF | TGTGCCAGCAGGGCAGACTGGAACACCGGGGAGCTGTTTTTT
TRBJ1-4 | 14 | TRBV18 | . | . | CASSRGLSAEKLFF | TGTGCCAGCTCACGCGGATTATCTGCTGAAAAACTGTTTTTT
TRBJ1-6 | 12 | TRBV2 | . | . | CASTGIGSPLHF | TGTGCCAGCACCGGGATCGGTTCACCCCTCCACTTT
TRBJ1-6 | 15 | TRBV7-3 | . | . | CASSRGGFYNSPLHF | TGTGCCAGCAGCAGGGGGGGTTTCTATAATTCACCCCTCCACTTT
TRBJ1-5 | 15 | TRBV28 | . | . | CASSQGQRPAGPQHF | TGTGCCAGCAGTCAAGGACAGCGCCCAGCAGGGCCCCAGCATTTT
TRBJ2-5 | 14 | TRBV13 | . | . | CASSPMTTQETQYF | TGTGCCAGCAGCCCAATGACTACACAAGAGACCCAGTACTTC
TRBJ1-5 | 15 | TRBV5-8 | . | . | CASSLAQAYNQPQHF | TGTGCCAGCAGCTTGGCACAGGCCTACAATCAGCCCCAGCATTTT
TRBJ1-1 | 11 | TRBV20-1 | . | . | CSVNGDTEAFF | TGCAGTGTAAACGGGGACACTGAAGCTTTCTTT
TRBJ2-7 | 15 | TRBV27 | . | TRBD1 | CASSFLDTGAYEQYF | TGTGCCAGCAGTTTCCTAGACACAGGGGCCTACGAGCAGTACTTC
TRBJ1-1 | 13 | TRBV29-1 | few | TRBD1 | CSDRQGANTEAFF | TGCAGCGACCGACAGGGGGCGAACACTGAAGCTTTCTTT
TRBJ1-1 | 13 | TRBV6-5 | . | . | CASSRQIYTEAFF | TGTGCCAGCAGCAGGCAGATCTACACTGAAGCTTTCTTT
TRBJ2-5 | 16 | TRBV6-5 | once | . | CASSSLGGAGQETQYF | TGTGCCAGCAGTTCCCTTGGTGGGGCCGGCCAAGAGACCCAGTACTTC
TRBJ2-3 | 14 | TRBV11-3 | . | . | CASSRGGSEDTQYF | TGTGCCAGCAGCCGAGGGGGTAGTGAAGATACGCAGTATTTT
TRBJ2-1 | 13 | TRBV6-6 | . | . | CASSYSTGFGQFF | TGTGCCAGCAGTTACTCGACGGGTTTCGGGCAGTTCTTC
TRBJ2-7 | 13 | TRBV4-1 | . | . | CASRPVGGYEQYF | TGCGCCAGCAGGCCCGTTGGCGGGTACGAGCAGTACTTC
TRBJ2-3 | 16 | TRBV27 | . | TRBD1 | CASSLSRTGTADTQYF | TGTGCCAGCAGTCTATCTCGGACAGGTACGGCAGATACGCAGTATTTT
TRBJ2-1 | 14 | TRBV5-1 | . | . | CASSFAGFDNEQFF | TGCGCCAGCAGCTTCGCGGGATTCGACAATGAGCAGTTCTTC
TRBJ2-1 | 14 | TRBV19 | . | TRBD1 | CASSIPGQLNEQFF | TGTGCCAGTAGTATCCCGGGACAGTTAAATGAGCAGTTCTTC
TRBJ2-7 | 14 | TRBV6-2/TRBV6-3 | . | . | CASSYGGTSYEQYF | TGTGCCAGCAGTTACGGCGGGACCTCCTACGAGCAGTACTTC
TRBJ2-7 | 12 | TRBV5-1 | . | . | CASSPRSYEQYF | TGCGCCAGCAGCCCCCGCTCCTACGAGCAGTACTTC
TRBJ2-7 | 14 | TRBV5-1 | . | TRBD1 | CASSLGQGRGEQYF | TGCGCCAGCAGCTTGGGACAGGGTAGGGGCGAGCAGTACTTC
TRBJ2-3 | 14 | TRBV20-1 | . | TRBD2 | CSASYGGSTDTQYF | TGCAGTGCTAGTTACGGCGGGAGTACAGATACGCAGTATTTT
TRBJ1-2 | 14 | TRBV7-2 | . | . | CASSLERQGGGYTF | TGTGCCAGCAGCTTAGAGAGGCAGGGAGGGGGCTACACCTTC
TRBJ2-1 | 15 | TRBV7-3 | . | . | CASSRDTGSYNEQFF | TGTGCCAGCAGCCGAGATACAGGCTCCTACAATGAGCAGTTCTTC
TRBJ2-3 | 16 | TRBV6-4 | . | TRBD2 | CASSDSLAGRADTQYF | TGTGCCAGCAGTGACTCTTTAGCGGGAAGGGCAGATACGCAGTATTTT
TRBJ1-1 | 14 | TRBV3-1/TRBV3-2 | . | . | CASSQDVASTEAFF | TGTGCCAGCAGCCAAGACGTAGCCTCCACTGAAGCTTTCTTT
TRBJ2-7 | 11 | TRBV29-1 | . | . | CSVGASYEQYF | TGCAGCGTTGGGGCGTCCTACGAGCAGTACTTC
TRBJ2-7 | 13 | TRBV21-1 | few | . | CAAVTSGTYEQYF | TGTGCCGCCGTGACTAGCGGGACCTACGAGCAGTACTTC
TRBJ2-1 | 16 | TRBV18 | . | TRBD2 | CASSPLHGGVENEQFF | TGTGCCAGCTCACCACTCCACGGGGGGGTTGAGAATGAGCAGTTCTTC
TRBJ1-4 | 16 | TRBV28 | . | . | CASSLGGGGANEKLFF | TGTGCCAGCAGTTTAGGAGGAGGTGGGGCTAATGAAAAACTGTTTTTT
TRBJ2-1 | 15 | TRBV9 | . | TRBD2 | CASSVVAGGAGEQFF | TGTGCCAGCAGCGTAGTAGCGGGAGGGGCAGGTGAGCAGTTCTTC
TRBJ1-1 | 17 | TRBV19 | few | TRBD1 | CASTPLGQVMGNTEAFF | TGTGCCAGTACCCCATTGGGACAGGTTATGGGGAACACTGAAGCTTTCTTT